This T cell receptor beta chain was captured by sequencing in a study of shared clonotypes between healthy human individuals. Study-level information: A donor's plate count was three for CD4 naive and three for CD4 memory; CD8 naive had two and CD8 memory one.

Measured with immunoSEQ multiplex PCR; TCRdb has only the in-frame clones, and not every one. The data contain 2,500,000 or so clones, 93% of them singletons. The clonotype was recovered from a young man in good health. Some clones in this sample may be carry-over from other donors' samples. Sequencing was done on a sample of naive CD4+ T cells from PBMCs. As to subset: CD45RA+ positively selected.

The CDR3 DNA reads TGTGCCAGCGGGCCGCCCCCTAATCAGCCCCAGCATTTT. It encodes CASGPPPNQPQHF. The chain couples TRBV28 to TRBJ1-5; no definite D call. V lost 8 bases and J 4 bases, leaving 12 bases between the germline ends. This CDR3 contains 13 residues. CDR1 and CDR2 (germline): MDHEN, SYDVKM.